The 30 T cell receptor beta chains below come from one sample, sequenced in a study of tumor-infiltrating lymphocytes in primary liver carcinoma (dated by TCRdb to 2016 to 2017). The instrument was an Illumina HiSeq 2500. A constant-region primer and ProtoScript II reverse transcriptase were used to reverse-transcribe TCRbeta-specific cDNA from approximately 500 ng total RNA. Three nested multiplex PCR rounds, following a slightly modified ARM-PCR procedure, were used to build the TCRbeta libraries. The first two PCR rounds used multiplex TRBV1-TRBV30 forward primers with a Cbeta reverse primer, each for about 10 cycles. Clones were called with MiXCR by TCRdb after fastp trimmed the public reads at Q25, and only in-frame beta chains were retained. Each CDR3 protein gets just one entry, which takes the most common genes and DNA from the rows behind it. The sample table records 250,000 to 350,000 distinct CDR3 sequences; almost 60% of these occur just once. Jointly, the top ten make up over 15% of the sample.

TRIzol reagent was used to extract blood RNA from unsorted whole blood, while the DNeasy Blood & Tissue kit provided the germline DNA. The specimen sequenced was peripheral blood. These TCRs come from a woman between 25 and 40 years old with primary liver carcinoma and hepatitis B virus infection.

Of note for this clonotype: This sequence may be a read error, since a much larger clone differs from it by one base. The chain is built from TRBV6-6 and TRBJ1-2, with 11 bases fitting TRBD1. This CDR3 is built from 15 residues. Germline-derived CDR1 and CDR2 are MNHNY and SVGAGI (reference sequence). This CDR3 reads CTSIVPGTGGGGYTF. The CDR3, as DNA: TGTACCAGCATCGTTCCCGGGACAGGGGGTGGAGGCTACACCTTC.

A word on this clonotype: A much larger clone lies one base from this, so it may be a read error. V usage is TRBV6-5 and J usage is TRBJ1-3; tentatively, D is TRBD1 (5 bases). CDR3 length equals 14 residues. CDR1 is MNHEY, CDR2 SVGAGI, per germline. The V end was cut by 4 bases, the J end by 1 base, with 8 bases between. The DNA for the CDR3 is TGTGCCAGCAGTTGGGGGGAATCTGGAAACACCATATATTTT. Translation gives CASSWGESGNTIYF.

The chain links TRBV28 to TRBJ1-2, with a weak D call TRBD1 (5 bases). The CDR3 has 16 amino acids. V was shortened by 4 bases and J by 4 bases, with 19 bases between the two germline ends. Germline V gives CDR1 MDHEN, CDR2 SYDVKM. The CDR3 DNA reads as TGTGCCAGCAGTTCTACTACCCCCAGGGCGGGCTATGGCTACACCTTC. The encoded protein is CASSSTTPRAGYGYTF.

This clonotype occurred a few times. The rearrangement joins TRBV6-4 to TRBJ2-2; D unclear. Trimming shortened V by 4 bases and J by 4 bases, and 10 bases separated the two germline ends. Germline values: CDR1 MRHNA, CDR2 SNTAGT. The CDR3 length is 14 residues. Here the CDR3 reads CASSATPGTGELFF. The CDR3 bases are TGTGCCAGCAGTGCGACTCCGGGCACCGGGGAGCTGTTTTTT.

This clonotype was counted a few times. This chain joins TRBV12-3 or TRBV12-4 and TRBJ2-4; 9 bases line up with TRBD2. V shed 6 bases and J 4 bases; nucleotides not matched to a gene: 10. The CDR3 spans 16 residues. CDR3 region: CASSQLAGSLKNIQYF. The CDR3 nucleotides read TGTGCCAGCAGCCAACTAGCGGGTTCTTTGAAAAACATTCAGTACTTC.

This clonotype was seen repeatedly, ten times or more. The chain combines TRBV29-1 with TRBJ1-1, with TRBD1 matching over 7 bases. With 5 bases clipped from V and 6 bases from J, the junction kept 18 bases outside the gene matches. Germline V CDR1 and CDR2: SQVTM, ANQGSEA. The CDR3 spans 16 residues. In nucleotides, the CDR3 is TGCAGCGTTTCGACAGGGCGGGATGCGGTTTCGGCTGAAGCTTTCTTT. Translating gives CSVSTGRDAVSAEAFF.

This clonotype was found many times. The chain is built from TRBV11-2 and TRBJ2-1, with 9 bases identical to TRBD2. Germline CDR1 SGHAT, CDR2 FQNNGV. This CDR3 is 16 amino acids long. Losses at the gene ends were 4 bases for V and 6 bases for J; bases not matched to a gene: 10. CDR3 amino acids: CASSSMGSGSSNEQFF. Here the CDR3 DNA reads TGTGCCAGCAGCTCCATGGGTAGCGGGAGTAGCAATGAGCAGTTCTTC.

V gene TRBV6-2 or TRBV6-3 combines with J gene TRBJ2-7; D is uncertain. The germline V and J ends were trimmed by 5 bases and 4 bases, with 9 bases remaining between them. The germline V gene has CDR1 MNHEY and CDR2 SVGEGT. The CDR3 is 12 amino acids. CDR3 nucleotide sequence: TGTGCCAGCAGTCACGTGTCTTACGAGCAGTACTTC. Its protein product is CASSHVSYEQYF.

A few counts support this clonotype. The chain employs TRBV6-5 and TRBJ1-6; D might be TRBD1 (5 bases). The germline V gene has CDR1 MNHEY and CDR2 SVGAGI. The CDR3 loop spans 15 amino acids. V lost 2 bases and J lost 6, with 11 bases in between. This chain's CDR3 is CASSYRGGGNSPLHF. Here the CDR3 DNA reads TGTGCCAGCAGTTACCGGGGGGGTGGTAATTCACCCCTCCACTTT.

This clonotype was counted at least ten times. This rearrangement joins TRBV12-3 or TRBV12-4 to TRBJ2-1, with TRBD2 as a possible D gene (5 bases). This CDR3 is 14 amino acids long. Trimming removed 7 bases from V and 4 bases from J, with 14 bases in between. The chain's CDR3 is CASTPPGMYNEQFF. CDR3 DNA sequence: TGTGCCAGCACTCCACCGGGGATGTACAATGAGCAGTTCTTC.

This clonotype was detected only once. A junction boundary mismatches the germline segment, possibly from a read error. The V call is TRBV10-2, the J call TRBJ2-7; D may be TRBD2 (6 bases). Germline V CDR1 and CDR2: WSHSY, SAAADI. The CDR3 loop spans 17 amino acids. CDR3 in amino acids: CVSSEPAAGTGFYERYF. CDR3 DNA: TGCGTCAGCAGTGAGCCAGCCGCCGGGACTGGATTTTACGAGCGGTACTTC.

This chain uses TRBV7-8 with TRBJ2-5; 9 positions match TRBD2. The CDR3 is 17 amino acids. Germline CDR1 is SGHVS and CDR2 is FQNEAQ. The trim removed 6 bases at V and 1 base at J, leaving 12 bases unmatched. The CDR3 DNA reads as TGTGCCAGCAGTTATACCGAAGCGGGAGGCTTCCAAGAGACCCAGTACTTC. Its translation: CASSYTEAGGFQETQYF.

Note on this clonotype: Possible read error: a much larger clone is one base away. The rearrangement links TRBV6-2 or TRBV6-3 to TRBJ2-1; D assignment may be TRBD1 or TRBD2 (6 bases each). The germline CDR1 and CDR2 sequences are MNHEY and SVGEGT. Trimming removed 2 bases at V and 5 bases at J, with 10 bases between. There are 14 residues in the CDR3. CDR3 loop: CASSYTRGDNEQFF. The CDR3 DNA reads TGTGCCAGCAGTTACACGAGGGGGGACAATGAGCAGTTCTTC.

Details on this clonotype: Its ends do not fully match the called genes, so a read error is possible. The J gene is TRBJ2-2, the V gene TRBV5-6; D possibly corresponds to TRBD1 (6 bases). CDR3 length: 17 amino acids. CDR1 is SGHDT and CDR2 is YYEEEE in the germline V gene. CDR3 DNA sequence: TGTGCCAGCAGCTTGGGGCCCCAGGGATGGGACACCGGGGAACTGTTTTTT. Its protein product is CASSLGPQGWDTGELFF.

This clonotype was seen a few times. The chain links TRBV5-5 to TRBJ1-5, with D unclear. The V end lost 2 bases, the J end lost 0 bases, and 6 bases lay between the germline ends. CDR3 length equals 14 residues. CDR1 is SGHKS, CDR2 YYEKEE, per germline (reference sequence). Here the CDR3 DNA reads TGTGCCAGCAGCTTTCTCTATAGCAATCAGCCCCAGCATTTT. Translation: CASSFLYSNQPQHF.

In DNA form, the CDR3 reads TGTGCCAGCAGGGGAACTAGCGGGACGCAGTATTTT. Protein: CASRGTSGTQYF. The chain joins TRBV6-5 to TRBJ2-3; 9 bases are shared with TRBD2. This CDR3 has 12 residues. The V and J ends lost 6 bases and 9 bases, in that order; junction bases with no gene match: 4. Germline CDR1 reads MNHEY; CDR2 reads SVGAGI.

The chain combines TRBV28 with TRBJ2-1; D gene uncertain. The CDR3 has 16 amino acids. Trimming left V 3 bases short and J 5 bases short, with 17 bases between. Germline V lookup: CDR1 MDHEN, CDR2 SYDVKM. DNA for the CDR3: TGTGCCAGCAGTTTTCATAAGCGATACCACAACAATGAGCAGTTCTTC. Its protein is CASSFHKRYHNNEQFF.

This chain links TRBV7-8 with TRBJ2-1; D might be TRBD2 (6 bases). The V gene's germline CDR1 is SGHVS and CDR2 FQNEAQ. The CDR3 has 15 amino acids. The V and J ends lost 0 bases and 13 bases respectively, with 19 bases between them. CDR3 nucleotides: TGTGCCAGCAGCTTAGCGCGGGAAGGGAGCACCCGACAGTTCTTC. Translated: CASSLAREGSTRQFF.

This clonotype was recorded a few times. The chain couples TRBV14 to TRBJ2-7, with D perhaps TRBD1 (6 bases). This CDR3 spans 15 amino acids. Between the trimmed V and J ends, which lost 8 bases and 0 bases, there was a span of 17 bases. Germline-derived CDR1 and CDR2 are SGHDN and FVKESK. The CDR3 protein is CASRKGRGSSYEQYF. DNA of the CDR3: TGTGCCAGCCGAAAGGGCAGGGGAAGCTCCTACGAGCAGTACTTC.

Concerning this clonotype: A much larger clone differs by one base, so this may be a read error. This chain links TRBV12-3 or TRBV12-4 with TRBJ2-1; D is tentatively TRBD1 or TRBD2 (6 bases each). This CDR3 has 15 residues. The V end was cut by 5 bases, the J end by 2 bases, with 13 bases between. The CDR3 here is CASSIPGAAYNEQFF. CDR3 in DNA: TGTGCCAGCAGTATACCGGGGGCCGCCTACAATGAGCAGTTCTTC.

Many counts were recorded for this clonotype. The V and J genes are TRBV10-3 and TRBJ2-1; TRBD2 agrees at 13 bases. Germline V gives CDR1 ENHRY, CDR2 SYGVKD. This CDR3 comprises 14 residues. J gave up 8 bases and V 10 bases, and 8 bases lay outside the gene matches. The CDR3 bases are TGTGCCACCTCCGGGACTAGCGGGACGTATGAGCAGTTCTTC. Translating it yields CATSGTSGTYEQFF.

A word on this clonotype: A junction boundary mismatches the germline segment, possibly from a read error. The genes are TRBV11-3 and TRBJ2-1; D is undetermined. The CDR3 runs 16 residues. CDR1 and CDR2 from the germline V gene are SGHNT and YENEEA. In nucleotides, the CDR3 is TGTGCCAGCAGTCGCGGCAGGTCGGCCAGGTACAATGAACAGTTCTTC. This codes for CASSRGRSARYNEQFF. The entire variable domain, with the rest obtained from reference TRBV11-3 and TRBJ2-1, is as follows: EAGVVQSPRYKIIEKKQPVAFWCNPISGHNTLYWYLQNLGQGPELLIRYENEEAVDDSQLPKDRFSAERLKGVDSTLKIQPAELGDSAVYLCASSRGRSARYNEQFFGPGTRLTVL.

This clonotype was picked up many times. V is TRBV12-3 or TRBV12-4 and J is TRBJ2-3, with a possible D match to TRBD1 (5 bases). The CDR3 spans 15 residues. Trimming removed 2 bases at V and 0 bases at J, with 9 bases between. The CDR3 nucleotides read TGTGCCAGCAGTTTAAATACAGGTAGCACAGATACGCAGTATTTT. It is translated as CASSLNTGSTDTQYF.

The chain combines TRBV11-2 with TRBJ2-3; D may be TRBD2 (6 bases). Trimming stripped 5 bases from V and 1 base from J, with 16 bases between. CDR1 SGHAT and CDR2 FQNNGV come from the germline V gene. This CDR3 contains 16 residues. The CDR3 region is CASSPQLASGTDTQYF. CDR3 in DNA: TGTGCCAGCAGCCCCCAGCTAGCGAGTGGCACAGATACGCAGTATTTT.

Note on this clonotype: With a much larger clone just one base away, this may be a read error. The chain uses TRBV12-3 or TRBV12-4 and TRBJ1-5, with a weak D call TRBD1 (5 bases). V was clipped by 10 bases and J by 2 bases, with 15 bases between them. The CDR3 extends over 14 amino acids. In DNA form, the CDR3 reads TGTGCCAACGTGCCCGGGGCGGGCAATCAGCCCCAGCATTTT. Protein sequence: CANVPGAGNQPQHF.

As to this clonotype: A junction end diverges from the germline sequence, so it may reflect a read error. CDR3 coding DNA: TGCGCCAGTAGCTTGAGAGGGGGCTCGGCCGAGACCCAGTACTTC. Protein: CASSLRGGSAETQYF. The rearrangement uses TRBV5-1 and TRBJ2-5, with 7 positions matching TRBD1. CDR1 and CDR2 (germline): SGHRS, YFSETQ. The CDR3 spans 15 residues. The variable domain in full, completed from reference TRBV5-1 and TRBJ2-5, reads KAGVTQTPRYLIKTRGQQVTLSCSPISGHRSVSWYQQTPGQGLQFLFEYFSETQRNKGNFPGRFSGRQFSNSRSEMNVSTLELGDSALYLCASSLRGGSAETQYFGPGTRLLVL.

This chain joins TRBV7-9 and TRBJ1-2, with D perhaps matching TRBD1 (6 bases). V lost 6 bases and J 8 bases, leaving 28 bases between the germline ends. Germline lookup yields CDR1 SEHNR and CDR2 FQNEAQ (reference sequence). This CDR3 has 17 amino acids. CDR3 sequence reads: CASRPIPLPGAPRGYTF. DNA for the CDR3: TGTGCCAGCAGACCTATCCCCCTCCCGGGGGCTCCAAGGGGCTACACCTTC.

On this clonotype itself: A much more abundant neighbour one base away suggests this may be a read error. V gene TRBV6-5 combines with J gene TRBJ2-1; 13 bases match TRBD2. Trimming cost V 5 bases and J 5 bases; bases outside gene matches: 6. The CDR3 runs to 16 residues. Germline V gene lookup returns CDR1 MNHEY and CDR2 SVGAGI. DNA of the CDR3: TGTGCCAGCAGTCTCCGGACTAGCGGGGGCCACAATGAGCAGTTCTTC. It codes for CASSLRTSGGHNEQFF.

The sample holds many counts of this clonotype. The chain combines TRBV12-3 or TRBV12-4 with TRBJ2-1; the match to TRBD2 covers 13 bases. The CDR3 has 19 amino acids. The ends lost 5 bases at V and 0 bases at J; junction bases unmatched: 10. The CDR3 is CASSPGTSGVRGSYNEQFF. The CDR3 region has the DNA TGTGCCAGCAGTCCCGGGACTAGCGGGGTCCGGGGCTCCTACAATGAGCAGTTCTTC.

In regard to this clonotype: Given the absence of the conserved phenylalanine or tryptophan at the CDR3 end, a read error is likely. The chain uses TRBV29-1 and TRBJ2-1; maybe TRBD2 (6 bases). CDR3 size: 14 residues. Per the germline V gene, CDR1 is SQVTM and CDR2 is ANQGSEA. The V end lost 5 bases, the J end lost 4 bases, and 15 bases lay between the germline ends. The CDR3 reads CSVKQAGLYNEQFS. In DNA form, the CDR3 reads TGCAGCGTTAAACAAGCGGGCCTTTACAATGAGCAGTTCTCC.